A single sample is the source of the 25 T cell receptor beta chains below, sequenced in a study of cytomegalovirus exposure and HLA in healthy donors. Here immunoSEQ multiplex PCR was the method, and the copy in TCRdb shows in-frame clones only, minus some. The data show about 88,000 clones, with roughly 84% seen just once and about an eighth held by the top ten. Input material: PBMCs. All receptors come from a woman younger than 35 in good health and CMV-seropositive.

The chain uses TRBV27 and TRBJ2-7, with 9 bases lining up with TRBD1. From germline, CDR1 is MNHEY and CDR2 SMNVEV (reference sequence). The CDR3 is made up of 15 amino acids. With 5 bases clipped from V and 4 bases from J, the junction kept 9 bases outside the gene matches. CDR3 sequence (DNA): TGTGCCAGCAGTCTACAGGGGGCTTTTGGATACGAGCAGTACTTC. This gives the protein CASSLQGAFGYEQYF.

This chain uses TRBV21-1 with TRBJ2-7; no DNA check was done on the table's D call, TRBD1. TRBV21-1 is designated a pseudogene. This CDR3 comprises 15 residues. The CDR3 DNA reads TGTGCCAGTAAATCGGACAGCAGGATGGGCTACGAGCAGTACTTC. This sequence encodes CASKSDSRMGYEQYF.

The chain employs TRBV7-3 and TRBJ1-3, with 9 bases fitting TRBD1. Germline V lookup: CDR1 SGHTA, CDR2 FQGTGA. This CDR3 comprises 15 residues. V gave up 4 bases and J gave up 0 bases; unmatched junction bases: 1. This CDR3 is CASSSGQGSGNTIYF. CDR3 DNA: TGTGCCAGCAGCTCGGGACAGGGCTCTGGAAACACCATATATTTT.

This chain connects TRBV7-9 to TRBJ2-7; no clear D gene. V was cut by 1 base and J by 3 bases, with 7 bases left in between. The CDR3 loop spans 13 amino acids. Germline CDR1 reads SEHNR; CDR2 reads FQNEAQ (reference sequence). The DNA of the CDR3 is TGTGCCAGCAGCTTAGGTTACAGCTACGAGCAGTACTTC. This sequence encodes CASSLGYSYEQYF.

This chain uses TRBV10-3 with TRBJ1-5, with TRBD1 matching over 10 bases. Losses at the gene ends were 4 bases for V and 5 bases for J; bases not matched to a gene: 2. The CDR3 is 14 amino acids. CDR1 is ENHRY and CDR2 is SYGVKD in the germline V gene. The CDR3 spells CAISAGQGYQPQHF. In nucleotides, the CDR3 is TGTGCCATCAGTGCGGGACAGGGGTATCAGCCCCAGCATTTT.

This clone was observed a single time. J is TRBJ2-3 and V is TRBV6-5; 7 bases match TRBD1. Germline CDR1 reads MNHEY; CDR2 reads SVGAGI. The CDR3 covers 13 residues. V was pared by 5 bases and J by 5 bases, with 4 bases of the junction left unmatched. The CDR3 sequence is CASSHQGEDTQYF. The CDR3 nucleotides are TGTGCCAGCAGTCACCAGGGGGAAGATACGCAGTATTTT.

This sequence joins TRBV6-1 and TRBJ2-3; the match to TRBD2 covers 9 bases. This CDR3 contains 15 residues. V dropped 4 bases and J dropped 3; count of bases not matched to a gene: 5. Germline CDR1 is MNHNS and CDR2 is SASEGT. The CDR3 protein is CASSGLAEGTDTQYF. The CDR3 DNA reads as TGTGCCAGCAGTGGACTAGCGGAGGGGACAGATACGCAGTATTTT.

This clone has more than one count but fewer than ten. V usage is TRBV4-2 and J usage is TRBJ2-5; tentatively, D is TRBD1 (7 bases). V was shortened by 3 bases and J by 1 base, with 12 bases between the two germline ends. Germline values: CDR1 LGHNA, CDR2 YNFKEQ. The CDR3 sequence is 15 residues long. CDR3 region: CASSQGQGGQETQYF. DNA for the CDR3: TGTGCCAGCAGCCAGGGTCAGGGGGGCCAAGAGACCCAGTACTTC.

The V gene is TRBV18, the J gene TRBJ2-1; 12 bases match TRBD2. The germline gives CDR1 KGHSH, CDR2 LQKENI. The ends lost 0 bases at V and 4 bases at J; junction bases unmatched: 4. This CDR3 has 17 residues. As DNA, the CDR3 is TGTGCCAGCTCACCACCGGCTAGCGGGGGGGGATACAATGAGCAGTTCTTC. Protein product: CASSPPASGGGYNEQFF.

The gene calls are TRBV7-2 and TRBJ1-5, with TRBD1 matching 7 bases. Trimming cost V 5 bases and J 4 bases; bases outside gene matches: 5. Looked up from germline, CDR1 is SGHTA and CDR2 is FQGNSA. This CDR3 comprises 14 residues. Here the CDR3 DNA reads TGTGCCAGCAGCCTACGACAGGGTAATCAGCCCCAGCATTTT. This translates into CASSLRQGNQPQHF. The whole variable domain, remainder taken from reference TRBV7-2 and TRBJ1-5, is GAGVSQSPSNKVTEKGKDVELRCDPISGHTALYWYRQSLGQGLEFLIYFQGNSAPDKSGLPSDRFSAERTGGSVSTLTIQRTQQEDSAVYLCASSLRQGNQPQHFGDGTRLSIL.

V usage is TRBV5-6 and J usage is TRBJ2-7; 7 nucleotides align to TRBD1. V dropped 4 bases and J dropped 0; count of bases not matched to a gene: 4. Germline V gene lookup returns CDR1 SGHDT and CDR2 YYEEEE. The CDR3 has 14 amino acids. The CDR3 nucleotides read TGTGCCAGCAGCAACAGACAGGGCTCCTACGAGCAGTACTTC. Encoded protein: CASSNRQGSYEQYF.

The V gene is TRBV19, the J gene TRBJ1-4; 7 positions match TRBD1. In germline, CDR1 is LNHDA, CDR2 SQIVND (reference sequence). The CDR3 spans 14 residues. The V and J ends lost 6 bases and 4 bases, in that order; junction bases with no gene match: 5. The CDR3 DNA is TGTGCCAGTAGGCTAGACAGGGTTAATGAAAAACTGTTTTTT. Encoded protein: CASRLDRVNEKLFF.

The chain couples TRBV4-1 to TRBJ2-7; 8 positions agree with TRBD1. V lost 0 bases and J lost 1; bases outside the gene matches: 20. The CDR3 has 21 amino acids. Germline lookup yields CDR1 MGHRA and CDR2 YSYEKL. This CDR3 is CASSQDHRTGFLGTRSYEQYF. CDR3 nucleotide sequence: TGCGCCAGCAGCCAAGATCATAGGACAGGGTTTTTGGGAACACGATCCTACGAGCAGTACTTC.

This clone was detected only once. J is TRBJ2-5 and V is TRBV21-1; the table's D call, TRBD1, has no DNA check behind it. TRBV21-1 is annotated as a pseudogene. This CDR3 has 12 amino acids. This chain's CDR3 is CAGDRYKRGQYF. The DNA for the CDR3 is TGTGCCGGTGACAGGTACAAGAGGGGGCAGTACTTC.

The V gene is TRBV18, the J gene TRBJ2-3, with 7 bases aligning to TRBD1. The J segment lost 5 bases and the V segment lost 3 bases, leaving 11 bases of the junction unmatched. Germline CDR1 is KGHSH and CDR2 is LQKENI. CDR3 size: 16 residues. CDR3 DNA: TGTGCCAGCTCACCCTCGGCAGGGGGATATGGAGATACGCAGTATTTT. This codes for CASSPSAGGYGDTQYF.

The chain couples TRBV4-2 to TRBJ2-7, with 9 bases lining up with TRBD2. Losses at the gene ends were 1 base for V and 0 bases for J; bases not matched to a gene: 13. Germline CDR1 and CDR2: LGHNA and YNFKEQ. The CDR3 runs to 19 residues. The CDR3 protein is CASSQGVAGGRILSYEQYF. The CDR3 DNA reads TGTGCCAGCAGCCAAGGGGTGGCGGGGGGGCGAATCCTCTCCTACGAGCAGTACTTC.

CDR3 sequence reads: CASSSGQPVWGYTF. For the CDR3, the DNA is TGTGCCAGCAGTTCTGGACAGCCGGTGTGGGGCTACACCTTC. V gene TRBV28 combines with J gene TRBJ1-2; the D gene is possibly TRBD1 (6 bases). Germline loops: CDR1 MDHEN, CDR2 SYDVKM. Trimming pared 4 bases from V and 8 bases from J, leaving 17 bases between. The CDR3 runs to 14 residues.

The rearrangement uses TRBV6-5 and TRBJ2-7, with D possibly matching TRBD1 (5 bases). Per the germline V gene, CDR1 is MNHEY and CDR2 is SVGAGI. V lost 1 base and J lost 6, with 13 bases in between. The CDR3 has 14 amino acids. CDR3 sequence (DNA): TGTGCCAGCAGTTACTTTGCCAGGGCCGGCGAGCAGTACTTC. It yields the protein CASSYFARAGEQYF.

The chain uses TRBV6-5 and TRBJ2-1, with TRBD1 matching over 12 bases. V was clipped by 7 bases and J by 8 bases; unmatched bases: 3. The germline V gene encodes CDR1 MNHEY and CDR2 SVGAGI. The CDR3 is 13 amino acids. This CDR3 reads CASKRDRGHEQFF. CDR3 coding DNA: TGTGCCAGCAAGAGGGACAGGGGGCATGAGCAGTTCTTC.

V is TRBV30 and J is TRBJ1-6, with unresolved D. Germline loops: CDR1 GTSNPN, CDR2 SVGIG (reference sequence). The CDR3 is made up of 15 amino acids. V shed 2 bases and J shed 2 bases, with 10 bases lying between them. In nucleotides, the CDR3 is TGTGCCTGGAGTTTAGCGGTAGCCTATAATTCACCCCTCCACTTT. Protein: CAWSLAVAYNSPLHF.

This chain links TRBV27 with TRBJ2-3, with TRBD2 matching over 8 bases. CDR1 is MNHEY and CDR2 is SMNVEV in the germline V gene (reference sequence). The length of the CDR3 is 16 residues. Unmatched junction bases numbered 9, after V lost 5 bases and J lost 2 bases. The CDR3 sequence: CASSKRAGAHTDTQYF. DNA of the CDR3: TGTGCCAGCAGTAAACGAGCGGGGGCCCACACAGATACGCAGTATTTT.

J is TRBJ1-2 and V is TRBV4-1, with D perhaps matching TRBD1 (5 bases). Per germline, CDR1 MGHRA and CDR2 YSYEKL. The CDR3 consists of 16 residues. Trimming took 3 bases from V and 4 from J, leaving 18 bases between them. CDR3 DNA sequence: TGCGCCAGCAGCCATCGACAGTTTTGGGCCCGCTATGGCTACACCTTC. As protein: CASSHRQFWARYGYTF.

J is TRBJ2-2 and V is TRBV5-6; TRBD2 matches at 12 bases. From germline, CDR1 is SGHDT and CDR2 YYEEEE. The CDR3 is 16 amino acids. The trim removed 4 bases at V and 6 bases at J, leaving 7 bases unmatched. CDR3 nucleotides: TGTGCCAGCAGCCTGGGACTAGCGGGTCTGGCCGGGGAGCTGTTTTTT. Amino acids: CASSLGLAGLAGELFF.

This chain uses TRBV11-2 with TRBJ2-5, with 10 nucleotides matching TRBD1. The germline CDR1 and CDR2 sequences are SGHAT and FQNNGV. CDR3 length: 16 amino acids. Germline trimming cut 5 bases from V and 2 bases from J; bases unmatched to any gene: 8. CDR3 sequence: CASSPLTGGLQETQYF. CDR3 bases: TGTGCCAGCAGCCCCTTGACAGGGGGCTTACAAGAGACCCAGTACTTC.

The chain combines TRBV5-1 with TRBJ1-1; tentatively, D is TRBD1 (5 bases). The CDR3 runs 14 residues. Deletions cut 0 bases from V and 3 bases from J, with 9 bases between. Germline CDR1 is SGHRS and CDR2 is YFSETQ. This CDR3 reads CASSLAAGDTEAFF. The DNA of the CDR3 is TGCGCCAGCAGCTTGGCCGCGGGGGACACTGAAGCTTTCTTT.